The sequence of this T cell receptor beta chain was determined in a study of cytomegalovirus exposure and HLA in healthy donors. PCR used 60 Vbeta primers and 13 Jbeta primers. Data came from immunoSEQ multiplex PCR; TCRdb stores just in-frame clones and leaves some out. The sample contains under 200,000 clones, 84% of which appear only once. The V end was cut by 4 bases, the J end by 6 bases, with 22 bases between. The CDR3 runs to 17 residues. Germline V CDR1 and CDR2: MNHNS, SASEGT. The sequenced sample was PBMCs. The rearrangement links TRBV6-1 to TRBJ1-5; D ambiguous. The sequence came from a man between 45 and 60 years old in good health and CMV-seropositive. The CDR3 sequence: CASSANLGRSARQPQHF. DNA for the CDR3: TGTGCCAGCAGTGCAAACCTGGGTCGCAGCGCACGTCAGCCCCAGCATTTT.